This T cell receptor beta chain stems from a study of blood T cells in healthy people across ages. The CDR3 is made up of 14 amino acids. Germline CDR1 MDHEN, CDR2 SYDVKM. The V end was cut by 7 bases, the J end by 2 bases, with 14 bases between. For the second PCR, which ran for roughly 7 to 11 cycles, a sample-barcoded 5' primer and a J-beta primer mix were used. TCRdb re-derived calls from the 5' RACE reads in MiXCR, one entry per CDR3 protein. The repertoire holds about 720,000 distinct CDR3 sequences, with about 24% as singletons. The donors, healthy Caucasians from Russia, were aged roughly 6 to 90.

The sequencing input was blood. V and J are TRBV28 and TRBJ2-5, with D maybe TRBD2 (7 bases). This TCR derives from a man between 65 and 85 years old in good health. The CDR3, as DNA: TGTGCCAGCACCGTTGGGGGGGCGCAAGAGACCCAGTACTTC. This encodes CASTVGGAQETQYF.